This TCR beta chain originates from a study of beta chain features in type 1 diabetes. Study summary: Healthy donors and patients showed comparable age, gender and cell yields. Study-wide results and limits: All four CD4+ subsets of Type 1 diabetes patients contained TCRB CDR3s that were moderately but significantly shorter.

Naive, central memory, regulatory and stem cell-like memory cells within the CD4+ compartment were sorted using CD45RO/CCR7/CD25/CD127/CD95/CD27. Worth noting for this clone: Its antigen is unknown.

V was trimmed by 4 bases and J by 6 bases, leaving 13 bases between them. This CDR3 has 13 amino acids. Per the germline V gene, CDR1 is SQVTM and CDR2 is ANQGSEA. All of the isolated RNA was reverse transcribed, so expressed TCRB transcripts were sequenced. The table came from immunoSEQ multiplex PCR; TCRdb's copy has only in-frame clones and leaves some out. The table shows around 260,000 clones, with 24% occurring only once. Specimen: naive CD4+ T cells from blood. The chain has TRBV29-1 and TRBJ1-5; no firm D call. The clonotype was recovered from a woman under 40 with type 1 diabetes. The DNA of the CDR3 is TGCAGCGTTGTATCCGGGGATGGTCAGCCCCAGCATTTT. It yields the protein CSVVSGDGQPQHF.